This T cell receptor (beta chain) was found in a study of resident and recirculating memory T cells in vitiligo. Generated by immunoSEQ multiplex PCR, the TCRdb table keeps only in-frame clones and is missing some. The sample contains 40,000 to 50,000 clones, over 90% of which appear only once. The ends were cut back, 5 bases at V and 0 bases at J, with 15 bases in the middle. The CDR3 has 16 residues. Germline V CDR1 and CDR2: SGHTA, FQGNSA. This receptor was obtained from a male donor with vitiligo. J is TRBJ2-3 and V is TRBV7-2; TRBD1 is a possible D gene (6 bases). The material sequenced was blood. The DNA for the CDR3 is TGTGCCAGCAGCCAACAGGGCTCGGTAAGCACAGATACGCAGTATTTT. As protein: CASSQQGSVSTDTQYF. Together with reference TRBV7-2 and TRBJ2-3, the CDR3 gives the full variable domain: GAGVSQSPSNKVTEKGKDVELRCDPISGHTALYWYRQSLGQGLEFLIYFQGNSAPDKSGLPSDRFSAERTGGSVSTLTIQRTQQEDSAVYLCASSQQGSVSTDTQYFGPGTRLTVL.